This TCR beta chain was identified in a study of T cells in Graves' hyperthyroidism and ophthalmopathy. The overall study: Upon initial diagnosis and before any treatment, peripheral blood was collected.

Points from the study as a whole: Ophthalmopathy could be told apart from stable hyperthyroidism with a 13 V-J model.

CDR1 SGHVS and CDR2 FQNEAQ come from the germline V gene. The germline V and J ends were trimmed by 2 bases and 0 bases, with 5 bases remaining between them. The CDR3 spans 14 residues. Researchers amplified the TCR beta CDR3 regions from RNA transcripts. When the TCR CDR3 underwent first-round RT-PCR, the HTBI primer set was used. MiXCR was run by TCRdb on the multiplex PCR reads, yielding one entry per CDR3 protein. In the table there are roughly 380,000 distinct CDR3 sequences, approximately 15% of which are singletons. This clonotype showed up just a few times. The antigen is undetermined. The sequenced material came from blood. The chain is built from TRBV7-8 and TRBJ1-5, with D hard to call. This receptor was taken from a woman aged 60-75 years with Graves' hyperthyroidism. The CDR3 region is CASSLTLSNQPQHF. In nucleotides, the CDR3 is TGTGCCAGCAGCTTAACCCTTAGCAATCAGCCCCAGCATTTT.